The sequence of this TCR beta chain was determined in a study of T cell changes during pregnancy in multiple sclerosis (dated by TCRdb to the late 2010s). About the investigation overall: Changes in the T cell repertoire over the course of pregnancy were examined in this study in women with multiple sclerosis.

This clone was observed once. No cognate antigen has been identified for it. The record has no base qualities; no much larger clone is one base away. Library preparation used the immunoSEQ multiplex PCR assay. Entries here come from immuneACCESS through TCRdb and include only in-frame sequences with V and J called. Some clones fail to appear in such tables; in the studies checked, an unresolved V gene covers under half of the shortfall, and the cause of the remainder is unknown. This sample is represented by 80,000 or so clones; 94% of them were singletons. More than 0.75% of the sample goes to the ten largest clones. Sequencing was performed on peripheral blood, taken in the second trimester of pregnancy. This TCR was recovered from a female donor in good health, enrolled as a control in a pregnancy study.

The DNA sequence follows: TGTGCCTGGAGTCTCTCGGGTCTCGGGACCGGGGAGCTGTTTTTT. This encodes CAWSLSGLGTGELFF. The sequence is built from TRBV30 and TRBJ2-2; the D segment cannot be called with confidence. V is shortened by 2 bases, J by 5 bases, and the region joining them spans 15 bases. CDR1 is given as GTSNPN and CDR2 as SVGIG, both from the germline V gene (reference sequence). The CDR3, cysteine through phenylalanine, is 15 amino acids long. Only CDR3 DNA is held: 45 bases, read in frame from base 1.